This T cell receptor (beta chain) was identified during a study of CD8 T cells in Susac syndrome. Sequencing of TCR beta covered CD8+ and CD4+ T cells obtained from blood. FACS was used to enrich TEMRA cells, whereas the CD8+ and CD4+ T cells were obtained by negative isolation. Germline assignment: CDR1 SGHDT and CDR2 YYEEEE. V lost 3 bases, J lost 6 bases, and 10 bases stayed unmatched. CDR3 size: 16 residues. With random hexamers, reverse transcription was performed on roughly 0.5 to 1 ug of RNA. By means of immunoSEQ multiplex PCR, TCR beta CDR3 spanning 54 Vbeta and 13 Jbeta underwent amplification. TCRdb ran MiXCR on the immunoSEQ multiplex PCR reads and lists one entry per CDR3 protein. Of about 400,000 distinct CDR3 sequences in the sample, approximately 85% are singletons; the top ten hold roughly 0.1%.

The chain is built from TRBV5-6 and TRBJ1-5; 9 bases fit TRBD1. The sample was CD8+ T cells from PBMCs. This receptor was obtained from a human donor with multiple sclerosis. The CDR3 bases are TGTGCCAGCAGCTCAGGACAGGGGCCGTTAGGTCAGCCCCAGCATTTT. Translated: CASSSGQGPLGQPQHF.